This T cell receptor beta chain stems from a study of T cell repertoires in cytomegalovirus infection (dated by TCRdb to about 2019). As for the study more broadly: The peptide stimulations were aimed at well-studied HLA-B-restricted epitopes as well as recently identified HLA-C-restricted CMV epitopes, whose presentation resists viral immunomodulation. Because public TCR beta signatures pointed to carriage of CMV infection together with the matching HLA type, the HLA type of each donor mattered for the analysis. What the work shows at the level of the full study, not this receptor alone: The ex vivo response was dominated by HLA-C-restricted CMV-specific TCR beta clonotypes, which also provided the single most frequent clonotype in two of eight donors. Carriers of CMV infection plus the relevant HLA type were discriminated by the cumulative frequency of public TCR beta family members in the study cohort and in an independent roughly 400-donor cohort.

The sample's treatment or condition label, in plain terms: in vitro stimulation with specific CMV peptide epitopes to enrich CMV-specific T cells. TCRdb shows the sequencer as Illumina HiSeq 1500. TCRdb trimmed the raw reads at Q25, called clones with MiXCR and kept productive beta chains. When rows share a CDR3 protein, they turn into one entry using the most common DNA and genes. In this sample the table shows about 740,000 distinct CDR3 sequences, 30% to 35% of which occur a single time. Of the sample, roughly 20% is held by the ten largest clones. About this clonotype: There is no known antigen for this receptor. The record has no base qualities; no much larger clone is one base away.

According to the germline V gene, CDR1 reads MNHEY and CDR2 reads SVGAGI. The CDR3 runs 16 amino acids, cysteine and phenylalanine included. The sequence is cut down to CDR3 DNA, 48 bases in frame from base 1. V loses 0 bases of germline sequence and J loses 4 bases, and the interval between the two ends is 10 bases. Sequencing used cultured PBMCs, obtained from culture after CMV antigen stimulation. The V and J genes are TRBV6-5 and TRBJ1-6, with the identity of the D gene unclear. This sequence originates from a human donor in good health (CMV status not recorded). Some clones in this sample may be carry-over from other donors' samples. The nucleotide sequence reads as follows: TGTGCCAGCAGTTACTCGAAGCTAGGTTATAATTCACCCCTCCACTTT. Translated, it gives CASSYSKLGYNSPLHF.